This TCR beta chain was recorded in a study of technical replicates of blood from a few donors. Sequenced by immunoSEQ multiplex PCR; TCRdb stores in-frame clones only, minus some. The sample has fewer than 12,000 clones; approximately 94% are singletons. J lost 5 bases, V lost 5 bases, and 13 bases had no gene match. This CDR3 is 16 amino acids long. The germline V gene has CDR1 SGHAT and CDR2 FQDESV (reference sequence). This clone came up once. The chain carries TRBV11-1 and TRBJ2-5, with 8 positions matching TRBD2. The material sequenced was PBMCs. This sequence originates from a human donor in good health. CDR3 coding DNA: TGTGCCAGCAGCGGAGGCGGCGGGGGGAGGCATGAGACCCAGTACTTC. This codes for CASSGGGGGRHETQYF.